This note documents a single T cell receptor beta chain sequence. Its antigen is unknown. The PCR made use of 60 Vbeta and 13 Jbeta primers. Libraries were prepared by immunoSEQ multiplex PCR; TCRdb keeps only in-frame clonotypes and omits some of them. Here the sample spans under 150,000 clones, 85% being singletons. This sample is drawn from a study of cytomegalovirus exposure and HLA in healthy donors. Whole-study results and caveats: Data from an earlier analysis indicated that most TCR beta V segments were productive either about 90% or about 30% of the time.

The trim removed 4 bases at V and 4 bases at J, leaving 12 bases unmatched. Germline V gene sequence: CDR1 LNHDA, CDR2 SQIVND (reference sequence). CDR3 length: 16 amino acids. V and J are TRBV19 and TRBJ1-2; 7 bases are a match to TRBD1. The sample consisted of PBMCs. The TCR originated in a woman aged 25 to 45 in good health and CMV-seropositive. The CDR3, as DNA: TGTGCCAGTAGTACGGCAGGGGGACAGACGACCTATGGCTACACCTTC. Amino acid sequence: CASSTAGGQTTYGYTF.